The 15 T cell receptor beta chains reported below all come from one sample, sequenced in a study of T cell repertoires in cytomegalovirus infection. MiXCR was run by TCRdb on the reads, yielding one entry per CDR3 protein. The data show some 940,000 distinct CDR3 sequences, about a third seen once. Their target antigens are unknown. Sequences were derived from cultured CD8+ T cells from PBMCs, sampled from culture after CMV antigen stimulation. These receptors were collected from a human donor in good health (CMV status not recorded). Some clones in this sample may be carry-over from other donors' samples.

This rearrangement joins TRBV19 to TRBJ2-6; possibly TRBD1 or TRBD2 for D (6 bases each). Germline lookup yields CDR1 LNHDA and CDR2 SQIVND (reference sequence). The CDR3 consists of 20 residues. The chain's CDR3 is CASEGGIGLGLGWGANVLTF. Written as DNA, the CDR3 is TGTGCTTCTGAGGGGGGTATAGGGTTAGGGTTAGGGTGGGGGGCCAACGTCCTGACTTTC.

The CDR3 spells CASQDLTLVWELFF. The DNA of the CDR3 is TGCGCCAGCCAAGATCTCACACTGGTGTGGGAGCTGTTTTTT. The chain combines TRBV4-3 with TRBJ2-2; no clear D gene. Per the germline V gene, CDR1 is LGHNA and CDR2 is YSLEER. CDR3 size: 14 residues. Deletions cut 8 bases from V and 9 bases from J, with 19 bases between.

V and J are TRBV14 and TRBJ2-5, with 12 bases lining up with TRBD2. Germline CDR1 reads SGHDN; CDR2 reads FVKESK. Losses at the gene ends were 4 bases for V and 5 bases for J; bases not matched to a gene: 5. The CDR3 has 15 amino acids. This CDR3 is CASSPWTSGVETQYF. CDR3 bases: TGTGCCAGCAGCCCCTGGACTAGCGGGGTGGAGACCCAGTACTTC.

Points on this clonotype: This may arise from a read error, as a much more abundant clone is one base away. This chain joins TRBV6-2 or TRBV6-3 and TRBJ2-1; possibly TRBD1 or TRBD2 for D (5 bases each). This CDR3 is 14 amino acids long. Per the germline V gene, CDR1 is MNHEY and CDR2 is SVGEGT. CDR3 sequence reads: CASSYLGTLGEQIF. DNA for the CDR3: TGTGCCAGCAGTTATTTAGGGACCCTCGGTGAGCAGATCTTC.

The J gene is TRBJ2-7, the V gene TRBV12-3 or TRBV12-4; D unclear. The CDR3 is 12 residues long. Trimming removed 6 bases from V and 4 bases from J, with 10 bases in between. The CDR3 sequence is CASSPSVYEQYF. The CDR3 DNA reads TGTGCCAGCAGCCCCTCTGTATACGAGCAGTACTTC.

This clonotype was counted between two and nine times. The rearrangement links TRBV6-2 or TRBV6-3 to TRBJ1-6; 7 positions match TRBD1. Germline V gene data show CDR1 as MNHEY and CDR2 as SVGEGT. The V segment lost 7 bases and the J segment 0 bases; nucleotides outside the gene matches: 9. CDR3 size: 17 residues. The CDR3 coding sequence is TGTGCCAGCACGCGGGGACAGACCAGCTCCTATAATTCACCCCTCCACTTT. Protein sequence: CASTRGQTSSYNSPLHF.

This clonotype was picked up a small number of times. The chain has TRBV11-2 and TRBJ1-5; perhaps TRBD1 as D (6 bases). Germline CDR1 and CDR2: SGHAT and FQNNGV. The CDR3 has 14 amino acids. V lost 5 bases and J 5 bases, leaving 13 bases between the germline ends. The CDR3 region is CASSASGAYQPQHF. The CDR3 bases are TGTGCCAGCAGCGCCTCGGGGGCCTATCAGCCCCAGCATTTT.

V gene TRBV5-5 combines with J gene TRBJ2-1, with 9 bases aligning to TRBD2. The CDR3 covers 16 residues. With 4 bases clipped from V and 0 bases from J, the junction kept 5 bases outside the gene matches. Per the germline V gene, CDR1 is SGHKS and CDR2 is YYEKEE (reference sequence). As DNA, the CDR3 is TGTGCCAGCAGCCATCTAGCGGGGAGCTCCTACAATGAGCAGTTCTTC. The encoded protein is CASSHLAGSSYNEQFF.

The rearrangement links TRBV20-1 to TRBJ2-7; 8 bases align to TRBD1. The CDR3 length is 15 residues. V trimming: 7 bases; J trimming: 3 bases; junction bases outside the gene matches: 14. Germline V gives CDR1 DFQATT, CDR2 SNEGSKA (reference sequence). The CDR3 nucleotides read TGCAGTGTTTTAGCCCCTCGGACAGGGCACTACGAGCAGTACTTC. Protein: CSVLAPRTGHYEQYF.

In its sample, this clonotype was seen a few times. The chain has TRBV10-3 and TRBJ2-6; 8 bases are a match to TRBD2. CDR1 and CDR2 from the germline V gene are ENHRY and SYGVKD. The CDR3 has 18 amino acids. J lost 0 bases, V lost 6 bases, and 10 bases had no gene match. CDR3 region: CAIRTTSAQASGANVLTF. DNA of the CDR3: TGTGCCATCAGGACGACTAGCGCTCAAGCCTCTGGGGCCAACGTCCTGACTTTC.

This clonotype was detected a few times. The chain carries TRBV4-1 and TRBJ1-1; D might be TRBD1 (5 bases). Trimming stripped 3 bases from V and 0 bases from J, with 14 bases between. The CDR3 runs 16 residues. The V gene's germline CDR1 is MGHRA and CDR2 YSYEKL. CDR3 DNA: TGCGCCAGCAGCCATCAATACAGGACAATGAACACTGAAGCTTTCTTT. It specifies CASSHQYRTMNTEAFF.

This clonotype has just a few counts. The rearrangement uses TRBV6-2 or TRBV6-3 and TRBJ1-4, with D uncertain. The CDR3 runs 15 residues. Germline assignment: CDR1 MNHEY and CDR2 SVGEGT. The ends were cut back, 5 bases at V and 8 bases at J, with 18 bases in the middle. As DNA, the CDR3 is TGTGCCAGCAGTGACCCCAGGTGGGGAGACGAAAAACTGTTTTTT. This encodes CASSDPRWGDEKLFF.

This clonotype was counted ten times or more. The chain joins TRBV6-5 to TRBJ2-1, with D hard to call. Germline V gene sequence: CDR1 MNHEY, CDR2 SVGAGI. The V end was cut by 8 bases, the J end by 6 bases, with 11 bases between. The CDR3 runs to 12 residues. This chain's CDR3 is CASFGPLNEQFF. CDR3 coding DNA: TGTGCCAGCTTCGGACCGCTCAATGAGCAGTTCTTC.

The chain is built from TRBV27 and TRBJ2-7, with TRBD1 as a possible D gene (7 bases). The CDR3 extends over 16 amino acids. V was clipped by 3 bases and J by 4 bases, with 19 bases between them. CDR1 is MNHEY and CDR2 is SMNVEV in the germline V gene (reference sequence). CDR3 loop: CASSFSRGQITYEQYF. DNA for the CDR3: TGTGCCAGCAGTTTCTCGCGGGGACAGATTACTTACGAGCAGTACTTC.

This rearrangement joins TRBV19 to TRBJ1-6; D uncertain. Germline V gives CDR1 LNHDA, CDR2 SQIVND (reference sequence). Trimming shortened V by 3 bases and J by 10 bases, and 13 bases separated the two germline ends. CDR3 length equals 14 residues. The DNA for the CDR3 is TGTGCCAGTAGTATGGCAGTGAGTCGGTCACCCCTCCACTTT. Translated, it gives CASSMAVSRSPLHF. Using reference TRBV19 and TRBJ1-6 for the parts outside the CDR3, the full variable domain is DGGITQSPKYLFRKEGQNVTLSCEQNLNHDAMYWYRQDPGQGLRLIYYSQIVNDFQKGDIAEGYSVSREKKESFPLTVTSAQKNPTAFYLCASSMAVSRSPLHFGNGTRLTVT.